One and the same sample provided the 21 T cell receptor beta chains below, sequenced in a study of blood T cells in healthy people across ages. Combining a sample-barcoded 5' primer with a J-beta primer mix, a second PCR ran for roughly 6 to 11 cycles. In TCRdb, the 5' RACE reads were re-called with MiXCR into one record per CDR3 protein. The data contain roughly 1,300,000 distinct CDR3 sequences, 55% to 75% of them seen just once; the ten biggest clones take up about 6.3%. Material: blood. These receptors were collected from a young man in good health.

V and J are TRBV3-1 and TRBJ2-1; D unresolved. The V gene's germline CDR1 is LGHDT and CDR2 YNNKEL (reference sequence). This CDR3 contains 17 residues. The germline V and J ends were trimmed by 1 base and 4 bases, with 17 bases remaining between them. The CDR3 bases are TGTGCCAGCAGCCAAGCAGGCGGATTACAAGGATACAATGAGCAGTTCTTC. Translating gives CASSQAGGLQGYNEQFF.

The chain recombines TRBV10-3 with TRBJ2-1, with D possibly being TRBD2 (5 bases). The V end was cut by 7 bases, the J end by 3 bases, with 16 bases between. The germline gives CDR1 ENHRY, CDR2 SYGVKD. This CDR3 is 15 amino acids long. In nucleotides, the CDR3 is TGTGCCATCAATGCTGAGGGCAAGAGCTACAATGAGCAGTTCTTC. The encoded protein is CAINAEGKSYNEQFF.

V usage is TRBV20-1 and J usage is TRBJ1-5; 8 bases line up with TRBD1. Germline assignment: CDR1 DFQATT and CDR2 SNEGSKA (reference sequence). Trimming took 3 bases from V and 2 from J; bases not matched to a gene: 21. The CDR3 sequence is 20 residues long. The CDR3 loop is CSARAPRQGNLGVRNQPQHF. For the CDR3, the DNA is TGCAGTGCTAGGGCCCCCCGACAGGGGAACCTAGGGGTTCGCAATCAGCCCCAGCATTTT.

This clonotype turned up a few times. V usage is TRBV9 and J usage is TRBJ2-7, with D uncertain. Trimming took off 7 bases at V and 5 bases at J, with 13 bases between the two ends. This CDR3 comprises 12 residues. The germline gives CDR1 SGDLS, CDR2 YYNGEE. The CDR3 region has the DNA TGTGCCAGCGATCACAGAGCGAACGAGCAGTACTTC. Its translation is CASDHRANEQYF.

CDR3 nucleotides: TGTGCCAGCAGTTATATTGCTCAGGGTGGAAACATTCAGTACTTC. Protein: CASSYIAQGGNIQYF. The chain joins TRBV2 to TRBJ2-4; tentative D call: TRBD1 (5 bases). Trimming left V 5 bases short and J 6 bases short, with 17 bases between. Germline CDR1 and CDR2: SNHLY and FYNNEI. The CDR3 sequence is 15 residues long.

This clonotype has more than one count but fewer than ten. The rearrangement uses TRBV6-2 or TRBV6-3 and TRBJ1-6; D is undetermined. V was shortened by 6 bases and J by 7 bases, with 10 bases between the two germline ends. Germline V gives CDR1 MNHEY, CDR2 SVGEGT. CDR3 size: 13 residues. CDR3 region: CASSPTANSPLHF. DNA for the CDR3: TGTGCCAGCAGCCCAACAGCGAATTCACCCCTCCACTTT.

This sequence joins TRBV10-3 and TRBJ1-1; TRBD1 might be the D (6 bases). Germline V lookup: CDR1 ENHRY, CDR2 SYGVKD. This CDR3 comprises 15 residues. Trimming removed 4 bases at V and 1 base at J, with 13 bases between. The CDR3 region is CAISASTGWNTEAFF. Here the CDR3 DNA reads TGTGCCATCAGTGCCTCGACAGGATGGAACACTGAAGCTTTCTTT.

This clonotype has only a few counts. V and J are TRBV27 and TRBJ2-1, with TRBD2 matching 7 bases. CDR3 length equals 15 residues. Germline V lookup: CDR1 MNHEY, CDR2 SMNVEV (reference sequence). The ends lost 6 bases at V and 2 bases at J; junction bases unmatched: 7. The CDR3 DNA reads as TGTGCCAGCAGCTGGGCGGGGGTCACCTACAATGAGCAGTTCTTC. Translation gives CASSWAGVTYNEQFF.

The chain uses TRBV28 and TRBJ1-1, with D perhaps TRBD1 (5 bases). This CDR3 spans 11 amino acids. Between the trimmed V and J ends, which lost 7 bases and 7 bases, there was a span of 10 bases. The germline CDR1 and CDR2 sequences are MDHEN and SYDVKM. The CDR3 DNA reads as TGTGCCAGCATCCTTACAGGTGAAGCTTTCTTT. It yields the protein CASILTGEAFF.

This clonotype was seen only a few times. The gene calls are TRBV29-1 and TRBJ2-5; tentative D call: TRBD2 (6 bases). V was shortened by 5 bases and J by 1 base, with 11 bases between the two germline ends. Germline V gene data show CDR1 as SQVTM and CDR2 as ANQGSEA. There are 13 residues in the CDR3. CDR3 sequence: CSVLGSPQETQYF. The CDR3 DNA reads TGCAGCGTTCTCGGGAGCCCCCAAGAGACCCAGTACTTC.

The chain recombines TRBV5-1 with TRBJ2-3, with D perhaps assigned TRBD1 or TRBD2 (5 bases each). The ends were cut back, 3 bases at V and 4 bases at J, with 12 bases in the middle. CDR1 and CDR2 from the germline V gene are SGHRS and YFSETQ. The CDR3 is made up of 14 amino acids. CDR3 coding DNA: TGCGCCAGCAGCTATCCGAGAGGGGCAGATACGCAGTATTTT. Protein product: CASSYPRGADTQYF.

The chain links TRBV7-2 to TRBJ1-5, with D hard to call. V lost 5 bases and J lost 7, with 12 bases in between. The CDR3 is made up of 13 amino acids. Germline V lookup: CDR1 SGHTA, CDR2 FQGNSA. The CDR3: CASSGLQGQPQHF. CDR3 DNA: TGTGCCAGCAGCGGACTACAAGGACAGCCCCAGCATTTT.

The V call is TRBV15, the J call TRBJ1-4; D is uncertain. This CDR3 has 14 residues. The V gene lost 0 bases and the J gene lost 8 bases, with 10 bases spanning the gap. Per the germline V gene, CDR1 is LNHNV and CDR2 is YYDKDF (reference sequence). As DNA, the CDR3 is TGTGCCACCAGCAGAGATTACGGCCGGGAAAAACTGTTTTTT. This gives the protein CATSRDYGREKLFF.

The chain links TRBV20-1 to TRBJ1-6; D remains ambiguous. Germline values: CDR1 DFQATT, CDR2 SNEGSKA (reference sequence). The CDR3 spans 12 residues. The ends were cut back, 1 base at V and 15 bases at J, with 13 bases in the middle. This CDR3 is CSARGELLVLHF. Written as DNA, the CDR3 is TGCAGTGCTAGAGGGGAGCTATTAGTCCTCCACTTT.

This chain uses TRBV6-1 with TRBJ2-2; either TRBD1 or TRBD2 may supply D (5 bases each). Trimming removed 2 bases from V and 6 bases from J, with 16 bases in between. Germline CDR1 reads MNHNS; CDR2 reads SASEGT. This CDR3 comprises 16 residues. The chain's CDR3 is CASSEPMGVGPGELFF. CDR3 nucleotides: TGTGCCAGCAGTGAACCCATGGGGGTGGGTCCCGGGGAGCTGTTTTTT.

V is TRBV10-3 and J is TRBJ1-6; the match to TRBD1 covers 7 bases. This CDR3 contains 13 residues. From germline, CDR1 is ENHRY and CDR2 SYGVKD. V lost 11 bases to trimming and J lost 8 bases; unmatched junction nucleotides: 9. CDR3 bases: TGTGCCGTTTCGACAGGGATCGATTCACCCCTCCACTTT. Protein: CAVSTGIDSPLHF.

The chain recombines TRBV20-1 with TRBJ2-3, with 9 nucleotides matching TRBD2. The germline V gene has CDR1 DFQATT and CDR2 SNEGSKA (reference sequence). This CDR3 spans 15 amino acids. Losses at the gene ends were 6 bases for V and 3 bases for J; bases not matched to a gene: 10. CDR3 region: CSAPLSGRLTDTQYF. The CDR3 nucleotides are TGCAGTGCCCCATTGAGCGGGAGGTTAACAGATACGCAGTATTTT.

The genes are TRBV10-3 and TRBJ2-5; 9 positions match TRBD1. J was trimmed by 5 bases and V by 2 bases; bases with no gene match: 6. This CDR3 has 15 amino acids. Per germline, CDR1 ENHRY and CDR2 SYGVKD. This CDR3 reads CAISEPQGARETQYF. Here the CDR3 DNA reads TGTGCCATCAGTGAGCCACAGGGGGCAAGGGAGACCCAGTACTTC.

The V call is TRBV6-6, the J call TRBJ2-1; 8 positions agree with TRBD1. V gave up 5 bases and J gave up 4 bases; unmatched junction bases: 7. This CDR3 has 15 residues. Germline V gene data show CDR1 as MNHNY and CDR2 as SVGAGI (reference sequence). CDR3 nucleotides: TGTGCCAGCAGTGACGACAGGGGCCCTTACAATGAGCAGTTCTTC. Amino acid sequence: CASSDDRGPYNEQFF.

The CDR3, as DNA: TGTGCCAGCAGCCAAGGTCAAACGAAGCAGTACTTC. It codes for CASSQGQTKQYF. This chain connects TRBV3-1 to TRBJ2-4; D uncertain. Germline loops: CDR1 LGHDT, CDR2 YNNKEL (reference sequence). V was shortened by 1 base and J by 13 bases, with 11 bases between the two germline ends. The CDR3 spans 12 residues.

The chain carries TRBV29-1 and TRBJ2-7; D is ambiguous. The CDR3 has 14 residues. Trimming took 5 bases from V and 6 from J, leaving 20 bases between them. Per the germline V gene, CDR1 is SQVTM and CDR2 is ANQGSEA. DNA for the CDR3: TGCAGCGTTCTCGACCAGGAAAGCTTACTCGAGCAGTACTTC. The encoded protein is CSVLDQESLLEQYF.